Below, 16 T cell receptor beta chains from the same sample are listed, as sequenced in a study of PD-1 blockade in classical Hodgkin lymphoma. Time point specified: cycle 4 day 1 (C4D1), after 6 weeks of nivolumab. The patients all showed relapse after autologous stem cell transplantation, while their brentuximab vedotin exposure varied. Measured with immunoSEQ multiplex PCR; TCRdb has only the in-frame clones, and not every one. This table has about 39,000 clones, 77% appearing once. The material was peripheral blood mononuclear cells (PBMCs), obtained before the fourth cycle of nivolumab. The receptor set was obtained from a human donor with classical Hodgkin lymphoma.

The chain joins TRBV18 to TRBJ1-5; D ambiguous. Germline V gene sequence: CDR1 KGHSH, CDR2 LQKENI. Trimming pared 4 bases from V and 0 bases from J, leaving 7 bases between. The CDR3 runs to 14 residues. CDR3 DNA: TGTGCCAGCTCACAACGGGATAGCAATCAGCCCCAGCATTTT. It translates to CASSQRDSNQPQHF.

This chain connects TRBV11-2 to TRBJ2-4, with 8 bases aligning to TRBD2. This CDR3 comprises 19 residues. The V segment lost 3 bases and the J segment 0 bases; nucleotides outside the gene matches: 13. CDR1 is SGHAT and CDR2 is FQNNGV in the germline V gene. The CDR3 sequence: CASSFDRQRGNLAKNIQYF. CDR3 coding DNA: TGTGCCAGCAGCTTTGATCGGCAGCGGGGGAACTTAGCCAAAAACATTCAGTACTTC.

This clone was recorded only once. The genes are TRBV7-9 and TRBJ2-1, with TRBD2 matching over 10 bases. The CDR3 is 15 amino acids. The germline V gene has CDR1 SEHNR and CDR2 FQNEAQ (reference sequence). Trimming removed 5 bases from V and 2 bases from J; junction bases left unmatched: 3. The CDR3 nucleotides are TGTGCCAGCAGCCTACTAGCGGGGCCCTACAATGAGCAGTTCTTC. Translating gives CASSLLAGPYNEQFF.

The chain combines TRBV4-3 with TRBJ1-3, with D possibly matching TRBD1 (6 bases). Trimming cost V 0 bases and J 2 bases, with 8 bases left between them. The CDR3 extends over 15 amino acids. The germline gives CDR1 LGHNA, CDR2 YSLEER. The CDR3 protein is CASSQEPGAGNTIYF. CDR3 in DNA: TGCGCCAGCAGCCAAGAGCCAGGGGCTGGAAACACCATATATTTT.

The table lists this clone with a count of one. This rearrangement joins TRBV4-3 to TRBJ2-2; D gene uncertain. Trimming took 0 bases from V and 2 from J, leaving 7 bases between them. This CDR3 has 15 amino acids. The V gene's germline CDR1 is LGHNA and CDR2 YSLEER. The CDR3 DNA reads TGCGCCAGCAGCCAAGAGCTCTCTAACACCGGGGAGCTGTTTTTT. Amino acids: CASSQELSNTGELFF.

The chain couples TRBV5-6 to TRBJ1-1; D gene unclear. This CDR3 has 13 residues. Germline CDR1 and CDR2: SGHDT and YYEEEE. V lost 1 base and J lost 0, with 4 bases in between. CDR3 sequence reads: CASSLRLNTEAFF. As DNA, the CDR3 is TGTGCCAGCAGCTTGCGGCTGAACACTGAAGCTTTCTTT.

V usage is TRBV6-6 and J usage is TRBJ1-2; D is unclear. CDR3 size: 14 residues. Trimming removed 0 bases from V and 7 bases from J, with 12 bases in between. CDR1 is MNHNY and CDR2 is SVGAGI in the germline V gene (reference sequence). The CDR3 coding sequence is TGTGCCAGCAGTTACTCGACCTTATCGGGTGGCTACACCTTC. It codes for CASSYSTLSGGYTF.

The chain is built from TRBV5-1 and TRBJ2-2, with TRBD1 matching 8 bases. The germline V gene has CDR1 SGHRS and CDR2 YFSETQ. V gave up 0 bases and J gave up 1 base; unmatched junction bases: 2. The CDR3 has 16 residues. The CDR3 here is CASSLAGTGNTGELFF. CDR3 coding DNA: TGCGCCAGCAGCTTGGCCGGGACAGGGAACACCGGGGAGCTGTTTTTT.

The rearrangement links TRBV7-9 to TRBJ2-1, with TRBD2 matching over 9 bases. Looked up from germline, CDR1 is SEHNR and CDR2 is FQNEAQ (reference sequence). With 1 base clipped from V and 4 bases from J, the junction kept 5 bases outside the gene matches. CDR3 length: 16 residues. The CDR3 spells CASSLGGGGAYNEQFF. CDR3 nucleotide sequence: TGTGCCAGCAGCTTAGGTGGCGGGGGGGCTTACAATGAGCAGTTCTTC.

This CDR3 reads CASSFQTGTLQKLFF. The CDR3 DNA reads TGTGCCAGCAGTTTTCAGACAGGTACCCTTCAAAAACTGTTTTTT. The chain combines TRBV28 with TRBJ1-4, with D tentatively TRBD1 (6 bases). CDR3 length equals 15 residues. Trimming removed 3 bases from V and 9 bases from J, with 17 bases in between. Germline V gene lookup returns CDR1 MDHEN and CDR2 SYDVKM.

In this sample, this clone turned up a few times. The rearrangement uses TRBV19 and TRBJ1-4, with D possibly matching TRBD1 (6 bases). CDR3 size: 15 residues. V shed 3 bases and J shed 4 bases, with 12 bases lying between them. Germline values: CDR1 LNHDA, CDR2 SQIVND (reference sequence). The CDR3 sequence is CASSMSGRGNEKLFF. CDR3 sequence (DNA): TGTGCCAGTAGTATGAGTGGCAGGGGTAATGAAAAACTGTTTTTT.

This chain connects TRBV2 to TRBJ2-5; 7 bases match TRBD2. Germline V gene sequence: CDR1 SNHLY, CDR2 FYNNEI. With V trimmed by 3 bases and J by 0 bases, 4 bases remained unmatched. CDR3 length: 15 residues. In nucleotides, the CDR3 is TGTGCCAGCAGTGAGGAACTAGCGAACCAAGAGACCCAGTACTTC. It encodes CASSEELANQETQYF.

The chain employs TRBV9 and TRBJ1-6; D gene ambiguous. The germline V and J ends were trimmed by 0 bases and 10 bases, with 8 bases remaining between them. Per germline, CDR1 SGDLS and CDR2 YYNGEE. This CDR3 contains 13 residues. The CDR3 region is CASSVAGGSPLHF. The CDR3 region has the DNA TGTGCCAGCAGCGTAGCCGGTGGCTCACCCCTCCACTTT. Based on the CDR3 plus reference TRBV9 and TRBJ1-6, the full variable domain is DSGVTQTPKHLITATGQRVTLRCSPRSGDLSVYWYQQSLDQGLQFLIQYYNGEERAKGNILERFSAQQFPDLHSELNLSSLELGDSALYFCASSVAGGSPLHFGNGTRLTVT.

The rearrangement joins TRBV6-5 to TRBJ2-7; the D call may be TRBD1 or TRBD2 (7 bases each). The CDR3 is made up of 16 amino acids. V lost 2 bases, J lost 2 bases, and 16 bases lay in between. Germline CDR1 and CDR2: MNHEY and SVGAGI. CDR3 amino acids: CASSYGAPGGAYEQYF. The CDR3 bases are TGTGCCAGCAGTTACGGCGCGCCAGGGGGGGCCTACGAGCAGTACTTC.

The rearrangement uses TRBV15 and TRBJ2-5, with 10 bases aligning to TRBD2. Germline V CDR1 and CDR2: LNHNV, YYDKDF (reference sequence). With 2 bases clipped from V and 5 bases from J, the junction kept 8 bases outside the gene matches. This CDR3 has 16 amino acids. The CDR3: CATSRNQRGGTETQYF. CDR3 DNA: TGTGCCACCAGCAGAAACCAGCGGGGGGGCACCGAGACCCAGTACTTC. The whole variable domain, filled in from reference TRBV15 and TRBJ2-5, reads DAMVIQNPRYQVTQFGKPVTLSCSQTLNHNVMYWYQQKSSQAPKLLFHYYDKDFNNEADTPDNFQSRRPNTSFCFLDIRSPGLGDTAMYLCATSRNQRGGTETQYFGPGTRLLVL.

V usage is TRBV2 and J usage is TRBJ2-2; D might be TRBD1 or TRBD2, each matching 5 bases. The CDR3 is made up of 11 amino acids. Trimming stripped 6 bases from V and 6 bases from J, with 5 bases between. Germline V gene data show CDR1 as SNHLY and CDR2 as FYNNEI. In nucleotides, the CDR3 is TGTGCCAGCAGGGGGGCCGGGGAGCTGTTTTTT. It encodes CASRGAGELFF.